The 5 T cell receptor beta chains in this list originate from one sample, sequenced in a study of blood T cell repertoires in COVID-19. Produced via immunoSEQ multiplex PCR; TCRdb's table is partial and in-frame only. The data hold 350,000 to 450,000 clones, with under 90% observed a single time. The specimen was PBMCs or T cells enriched from blood (not recorded which). These receptor sequences come from a young woman who had recovered from COVID-19.

This chain joins TRBV7-9 and TRBJ1-1, with 9 nucleotides matching TRBD1. This CDR3 spans 15 amino acids. From germline, CDR1 is SEHNR and CDR2 FQNEAQ (reference sequence). V shed 3 bases and J 1 base; nucleotides not matched to a gene: 3. CDR3 DNA sequence: TGTGCCAGCAGCTTCGAGACAGGGGGGAACACTGAAGCTTTCTTT. This gives the protein CASSFETGGNTEAFF.

This clone was observed a handful of times. The DNA of the CDR3 is TGTGCCAGCAGTCTAGCGGGAGTGTACGAGCAGTACTTC. It translates to CASSLAGVYEQYF. The V and J genes are TRBV28 and TRBJ2-7; the match to TRBD2 covers 10 bases. Germline CDR1 reads MDHEN; CDR2 reads SYDVKM. J lost 4 bases, V lost 5 bases, and 2 bases had no gene match. The CDR3 contains 13 residues.

This rearrangement joins TRBV12-3 or TRBV12-4 to TRBJ1-2; possibly TRBD1 for D (6 bases). V was trimmed by 1 base and J by 4 bases, leaving 7 bases between them. The CDR3 covers 13 residues. CDR3 sequence (DNA): TGTGCCAGCAGTTTAGGGGGGCCCTATGGCTACACCTTC. Translation: CASSLGGPYGYTF.

The chain links TRBV5-6 to TRBJ2-7, with D perhaps matching TRBD2 (5 bases). Trimming removed 4 bases from V and 2 bases from J, with 19 bases in between. Germline CDR1 SGHDT, CDR2 YYEEEE. The CDR3 is 16 amino acids. CDR3 loop: CASSGKVGAGAYEQYF. Written as DNA, the CDR3 is TGTGCCAGCAGCGGGAAAGTTGGCGCGGGTGCCTACGAGCAGTACTTC.

J is TRBJ2-3 and V is TRBV4-2; 14 bases line up with TRBD2. There are 17 residues in the CDR3. Germline lookup yields CDR1 LGHNA and CDR2 YNFKEQ. Unmatched junction bases numbered 3, after V lost 2 bases and J lost 2 bases. CDR3 sequence: CASSQRLAGGATDTQYF. Here the CDR3 DNA reads TGTGCCAGCAGCCAACGACTAGCGGGGGGGGCCACAGATACGCAGTATTTT.